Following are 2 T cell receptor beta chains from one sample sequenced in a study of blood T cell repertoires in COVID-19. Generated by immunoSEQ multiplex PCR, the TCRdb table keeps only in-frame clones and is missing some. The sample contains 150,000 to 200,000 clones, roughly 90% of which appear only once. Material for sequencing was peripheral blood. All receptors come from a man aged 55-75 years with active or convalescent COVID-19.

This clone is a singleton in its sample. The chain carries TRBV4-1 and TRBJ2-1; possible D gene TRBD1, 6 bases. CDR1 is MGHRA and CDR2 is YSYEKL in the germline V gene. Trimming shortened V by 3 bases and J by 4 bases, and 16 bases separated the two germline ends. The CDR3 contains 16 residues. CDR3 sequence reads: CASSQDPSQGYNEQFF. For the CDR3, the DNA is TGCGCCAGCAGCCAGGACCCCAGCCAGGGGTACAATGAGCAGTTCTTC.

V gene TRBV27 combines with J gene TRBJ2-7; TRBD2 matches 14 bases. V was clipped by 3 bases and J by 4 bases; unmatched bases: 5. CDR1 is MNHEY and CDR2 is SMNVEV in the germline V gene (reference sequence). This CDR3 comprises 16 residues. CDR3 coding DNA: TGTGCCAGCAGTTTCGTCGGGACTAGCGGGAGATACGAGCAGTACTTC. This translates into CASSFVGTSGRYEQYF.